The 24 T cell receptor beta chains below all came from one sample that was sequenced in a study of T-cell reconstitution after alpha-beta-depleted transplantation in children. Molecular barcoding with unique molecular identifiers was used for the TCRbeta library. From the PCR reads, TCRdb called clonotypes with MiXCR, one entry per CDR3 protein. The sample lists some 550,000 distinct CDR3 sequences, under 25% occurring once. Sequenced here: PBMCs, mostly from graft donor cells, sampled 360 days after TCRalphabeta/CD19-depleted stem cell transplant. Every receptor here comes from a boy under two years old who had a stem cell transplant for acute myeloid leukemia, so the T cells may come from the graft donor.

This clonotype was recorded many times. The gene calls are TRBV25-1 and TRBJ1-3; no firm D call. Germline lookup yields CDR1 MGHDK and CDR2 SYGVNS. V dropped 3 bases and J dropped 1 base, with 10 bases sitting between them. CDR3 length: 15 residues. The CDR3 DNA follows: TGTGCCAGCAGTGACGTTGTGGGGTCTGGAAACACCATATATTTT. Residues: CASSDVVGSGNTIYF.

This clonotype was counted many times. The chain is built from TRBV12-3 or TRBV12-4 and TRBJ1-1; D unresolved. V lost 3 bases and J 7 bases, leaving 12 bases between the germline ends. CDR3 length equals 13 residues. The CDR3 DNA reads TGTGCCAGCAGTTTTTATCTACAGCTTGAAGCTTTCTTT. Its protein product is CASSFYLQLEAFF.

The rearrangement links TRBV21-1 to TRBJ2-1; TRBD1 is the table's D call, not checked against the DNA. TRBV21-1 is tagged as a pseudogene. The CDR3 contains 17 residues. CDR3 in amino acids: CASSKVWDQGPHNEQFF. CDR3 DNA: TGTGCCAGCAGCAAAGTTTGGGACCAGGGGCCACACAATGAGCAGTTCTTC.

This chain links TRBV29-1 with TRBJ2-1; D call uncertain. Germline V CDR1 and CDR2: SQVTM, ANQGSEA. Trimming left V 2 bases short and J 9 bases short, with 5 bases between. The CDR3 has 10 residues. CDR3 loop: CSVERREQFF. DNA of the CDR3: TGCAGCGTTGAAAGGCGTGAGCAGTTCTTC.

The CDR3 loop reads CASSEARKGPQHF. CDR3 DNA sequence: TGTGCCAGCAGTGAAGCGCGGAAGGGGCCCCAGCATTTT. V is TRBV6-1 and J is TRBJ1-5, with D unresolved. CDR3 length: 13 residues. With 0 bases removed from V and 9 bases from J, the gap between germline ends came to 9 bases. Germline-derived CDR1 and CDR2 are MNHNS and SASEGT.

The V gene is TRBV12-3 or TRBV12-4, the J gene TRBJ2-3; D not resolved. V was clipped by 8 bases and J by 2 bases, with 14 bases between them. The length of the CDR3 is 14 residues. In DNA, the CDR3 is TGTGCCAGCGGAAAGGGTCCAAACACAGATACGCAGTATTTT. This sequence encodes CASGKGPNTDTQYF.

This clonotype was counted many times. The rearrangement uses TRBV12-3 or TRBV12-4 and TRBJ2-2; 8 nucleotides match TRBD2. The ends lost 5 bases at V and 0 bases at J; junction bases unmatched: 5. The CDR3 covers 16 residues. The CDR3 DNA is TGTGCCAGCAGTCCGGGGGGGGCCACGAACACCGGGGAGCTGTTTTTT. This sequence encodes CASSPGGATNTGELFF.

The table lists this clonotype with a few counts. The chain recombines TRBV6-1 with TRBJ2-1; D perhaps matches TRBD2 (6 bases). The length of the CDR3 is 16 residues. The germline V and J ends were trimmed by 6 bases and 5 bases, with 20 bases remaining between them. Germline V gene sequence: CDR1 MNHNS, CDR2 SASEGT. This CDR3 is CASSPGVRADDNEQFF. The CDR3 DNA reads TGTGCCAGCAGCCCGGGGGTGCGCGCAGATGACAATGAGCAGTTCTTC.

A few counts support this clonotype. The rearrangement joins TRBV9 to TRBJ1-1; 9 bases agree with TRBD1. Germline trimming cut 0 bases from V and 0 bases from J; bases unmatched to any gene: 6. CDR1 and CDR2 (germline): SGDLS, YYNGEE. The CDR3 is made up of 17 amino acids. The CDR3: CASSVEGTGQMNTEAFF. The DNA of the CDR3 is TGTGCCAGCAGCGTAGAAGGGACAGGGCAAATGAACACTGAAGCTTTCTTT.

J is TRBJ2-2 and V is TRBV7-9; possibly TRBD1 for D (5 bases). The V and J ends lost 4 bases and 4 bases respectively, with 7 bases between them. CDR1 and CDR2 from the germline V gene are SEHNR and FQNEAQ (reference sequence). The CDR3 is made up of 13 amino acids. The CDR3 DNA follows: TGTGCCAGCAGCTCGACAGTCACCGGGGAGCTGTTTTTT. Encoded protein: CASSSTVTGELFF.

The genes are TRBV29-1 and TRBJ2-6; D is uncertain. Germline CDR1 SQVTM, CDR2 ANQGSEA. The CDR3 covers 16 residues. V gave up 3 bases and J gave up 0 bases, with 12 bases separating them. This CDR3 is CSVDGEKGSGANVLTF. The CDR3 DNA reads TGCAGCGTTGATGGGGAAAAGGGCTCTGGGGCCAACGTCCTGACTTTC.

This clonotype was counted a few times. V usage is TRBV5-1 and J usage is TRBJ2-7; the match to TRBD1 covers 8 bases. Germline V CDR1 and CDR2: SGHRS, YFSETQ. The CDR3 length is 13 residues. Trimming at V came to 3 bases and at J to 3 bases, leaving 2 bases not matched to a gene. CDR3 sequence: CASSWDRSYEQYV. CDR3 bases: TGCGCCAGCAGCTGGGACAGGAGCTACGAGCAGTACGTC.

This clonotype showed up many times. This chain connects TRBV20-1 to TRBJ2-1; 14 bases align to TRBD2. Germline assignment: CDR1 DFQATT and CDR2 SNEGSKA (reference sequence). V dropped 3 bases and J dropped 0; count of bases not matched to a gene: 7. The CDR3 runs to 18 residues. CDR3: CSARTGLAGGHSYNEQFF. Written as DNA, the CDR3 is TGCAGTGCTAGGACCGGACTAGCGGGGGGCCACTCCTACAATGAGCAGTTCTTC.

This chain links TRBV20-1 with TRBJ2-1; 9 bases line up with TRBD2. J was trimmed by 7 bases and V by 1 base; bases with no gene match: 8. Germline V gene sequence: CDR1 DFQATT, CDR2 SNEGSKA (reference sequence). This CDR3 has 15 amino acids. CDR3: CSARVGRGGRNEQFF. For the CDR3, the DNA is TGCAGTGCTAGAGTTGGGCGGGGGGGCCGAAATGAGCAGTTCTTC.

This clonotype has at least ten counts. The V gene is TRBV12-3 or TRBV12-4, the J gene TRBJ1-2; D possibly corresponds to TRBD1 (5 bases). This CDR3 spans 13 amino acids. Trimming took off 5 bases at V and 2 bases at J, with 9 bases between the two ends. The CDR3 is CASSIGDNYGYTF. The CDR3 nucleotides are TGTGCCAGCAGTATCGGGGACAACTATGGCTACACCTTC.

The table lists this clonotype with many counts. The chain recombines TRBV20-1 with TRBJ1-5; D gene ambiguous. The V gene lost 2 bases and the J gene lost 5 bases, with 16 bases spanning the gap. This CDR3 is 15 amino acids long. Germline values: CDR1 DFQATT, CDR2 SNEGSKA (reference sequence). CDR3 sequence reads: CSARNPAGIHQPQHF. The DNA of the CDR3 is TGCAGTGCTAGAAACCCGGCCGGAATTCATCAGCCCCAGCATTTT.

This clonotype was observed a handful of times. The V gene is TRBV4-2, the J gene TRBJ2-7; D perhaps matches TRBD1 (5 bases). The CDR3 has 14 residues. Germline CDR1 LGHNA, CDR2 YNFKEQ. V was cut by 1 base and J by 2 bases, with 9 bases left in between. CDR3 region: CASSQAQGPYEQYV. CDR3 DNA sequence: TGTGCCAGCAGCCAAGCGCAGGGCCCCTACGAGCAGTACGTC.

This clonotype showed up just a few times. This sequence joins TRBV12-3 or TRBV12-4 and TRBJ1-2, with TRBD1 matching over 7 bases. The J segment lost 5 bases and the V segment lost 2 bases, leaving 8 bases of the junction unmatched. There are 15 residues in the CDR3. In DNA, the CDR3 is TGTGCCAGCAGTTTAAGGGCAGGGGGTTTTTATGGCTACACCTTC. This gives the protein CASSLRAGGFYGYTF.

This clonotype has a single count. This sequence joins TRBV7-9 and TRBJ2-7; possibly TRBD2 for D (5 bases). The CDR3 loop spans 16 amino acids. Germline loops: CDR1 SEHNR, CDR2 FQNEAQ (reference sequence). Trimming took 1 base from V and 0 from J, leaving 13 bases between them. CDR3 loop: CASSLGEGLSSYEQYF. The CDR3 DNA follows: TGTGCCAGCAGCTTAGGAGAGGGCCTGAGCTCCTACGAGCAGTACTTC.

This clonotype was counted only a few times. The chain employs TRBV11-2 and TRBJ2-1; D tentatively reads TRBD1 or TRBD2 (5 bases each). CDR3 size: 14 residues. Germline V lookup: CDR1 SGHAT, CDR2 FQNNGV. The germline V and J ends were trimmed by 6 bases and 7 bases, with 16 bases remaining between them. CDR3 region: CASSSGTQVNEQFF. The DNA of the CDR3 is TGTGCCAGCAGTTCCGGGACCCAGGTTAATGAGCAGTTCTTC.

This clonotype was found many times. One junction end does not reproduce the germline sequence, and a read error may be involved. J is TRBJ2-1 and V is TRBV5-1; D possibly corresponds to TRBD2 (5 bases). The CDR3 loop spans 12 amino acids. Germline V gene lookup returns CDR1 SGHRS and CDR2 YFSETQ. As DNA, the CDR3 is TGTGCCAGCAGCTTAGCGCGAAATGAGCAGTTCTTC. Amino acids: CASSLARNEQFF.

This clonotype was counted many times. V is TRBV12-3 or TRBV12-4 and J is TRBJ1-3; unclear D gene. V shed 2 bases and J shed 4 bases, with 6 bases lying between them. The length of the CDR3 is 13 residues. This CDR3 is CASSLYRGNTIYF. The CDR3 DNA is TGTGCCAGCAGTTTATACAGAGGAAACACCATATATTTT.

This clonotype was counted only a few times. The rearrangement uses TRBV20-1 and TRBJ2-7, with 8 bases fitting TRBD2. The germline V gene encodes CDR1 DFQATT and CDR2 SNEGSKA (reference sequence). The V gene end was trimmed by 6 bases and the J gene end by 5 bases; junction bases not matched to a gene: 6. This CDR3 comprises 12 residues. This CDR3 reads CSARLASHEQYV. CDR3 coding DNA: TGCAGTGCCAGACTAGCGTCCCACGAGCAGTACGTC.

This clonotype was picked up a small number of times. DNA of the CDR3: TGCAGTGCTACCCGATCCGGACGGGATACGCAGTATTTT. Amino acids: CSATRSGRDTQYF. The V gene is TRBV20-1, the J gene TRBJ2-3; D gene ambiguous. The CDR3 extends over 13 amino acids. CDR1 and CDR2 (germline): DFQATT, SNEGSKA (reference sequence). Trimming cost V 4 bases and J 6 bases, with 14 bases left between them.